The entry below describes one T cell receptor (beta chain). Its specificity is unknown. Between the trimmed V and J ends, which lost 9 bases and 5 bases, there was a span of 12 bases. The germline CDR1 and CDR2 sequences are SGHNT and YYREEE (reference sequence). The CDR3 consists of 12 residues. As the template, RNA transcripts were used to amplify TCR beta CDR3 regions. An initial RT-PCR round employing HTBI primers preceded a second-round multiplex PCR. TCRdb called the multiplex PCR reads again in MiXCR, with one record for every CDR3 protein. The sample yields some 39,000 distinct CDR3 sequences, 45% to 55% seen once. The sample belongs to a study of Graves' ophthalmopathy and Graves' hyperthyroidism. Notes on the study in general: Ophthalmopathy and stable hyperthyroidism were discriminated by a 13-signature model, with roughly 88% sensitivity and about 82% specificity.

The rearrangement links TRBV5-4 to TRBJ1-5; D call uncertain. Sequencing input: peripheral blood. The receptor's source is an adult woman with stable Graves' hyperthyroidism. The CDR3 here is CATSEADQPQHF. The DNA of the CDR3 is TGTGCCACCTCGGAGGCGGATCAGCCCCAGCATTTT.